This TCR beta chain was found in a study of blood T cell repertoires in COVID-19. Background on the study: The samples span acute and convalescent COVID-19 from the United States, Italy and Spain. T cells, B-cell-depleted T cells, or PBMCs supplied cDNA or gDNA.

CDR1 is SEHNR and CDR2 is FQNEAQ in the germline V gene (reference sequence). The CDR3 totals 12 residues. Trimming removed 6 bases at V and 8 bases at J, with 13 bases between. This clone showed up just a few times. In the study's own analysis: By means of reference gene primer amplification, nucleated cell counts were estimated. This table comes from immunoSEQ multiplex PCR, and its TCRdb copy is limited to in-frame clones, with some not included. That table gives V, J and clone size, and the DNA gave D and trimming. The data show more than 150,000 clones, 65% to 85% seen once. Sequenced input: peripheral blood. This sequence originates from a woman of 80 years or more with acute or convalescent COVID-19. This sequence joins TRBV7-9 and TRBJ1-1, with D possibly matching TRBD1 (5 bases). The CDR3 DNA sequence: TGTGCCAGCAGTTTTATGGGACTGGAAGCTTTCTTT. It specifies CASSFMGLEAFF.